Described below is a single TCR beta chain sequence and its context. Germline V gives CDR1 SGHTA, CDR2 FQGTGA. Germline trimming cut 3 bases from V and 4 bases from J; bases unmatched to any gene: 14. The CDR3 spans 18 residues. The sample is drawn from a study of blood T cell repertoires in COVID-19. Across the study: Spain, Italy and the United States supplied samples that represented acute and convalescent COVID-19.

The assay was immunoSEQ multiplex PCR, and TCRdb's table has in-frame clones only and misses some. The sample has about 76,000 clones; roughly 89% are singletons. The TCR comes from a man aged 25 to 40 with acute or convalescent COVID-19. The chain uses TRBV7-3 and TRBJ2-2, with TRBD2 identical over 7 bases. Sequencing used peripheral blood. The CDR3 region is CASSFLTGGSRSTGELFF. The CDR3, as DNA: TGTGCCAGCAGCTTCCTAACGGGAGGCTCGAGATCCACCGGGGAGCTGTTTTTT.